This T cell receptor beta chain was identified during a study of blood T cell repertoires in COVID-19. Study as a whole: Acute and convalescent COVID-19 specimens originated in the United States, Italy and Spain.

The CDR3 loop spans 16 amino acids. The trim removed 0 bases at V and 2 bases at J, leaving 5 bases unmatched. Germline lookup yields CDR1 SGHKS and CDR2 YYEKEE (reference sequence). Assay used: immunoSEQ multiplex PCR; TCRdb lists only in-frame clones, some missing. Among around 310,000 clones listed, nearly 90% were seen once. Cohort allocation depended upon clinical history that participants reported. The rearrangement links TRBV5-5 to TRBJ1-5; 7 bases match TRBD1. Sequencing was performed on PBMCs or T cells enriched from blood (not recorded which). The receptor was derived from a young woman who had recovered from COVID-19. For the CDR3, the DNA is TGTGCCAGCAGCTTGGCTTGGACAGGAGGCAATCAGCCCCAGCATTTT. Amino acids: CASSLAWTGGNQPQHF.